This entry lists 12 T cell receptor beta chains sequenced from one sample in a study of T cells in Graves' hyperthyroidism and ophthalmopathy. RNA transcripts gave rise to amplified TCR beta CDR3 regions. Primed by the HTBI set, a first-round RT-PCR was run on the TCR CDR3. Via MiXCR, TCRdb re-called the multiplex PCR reads, giving one row per CDR3 protein. The sample has 250,000 to 350,000 distinct CDR3 sequences; about 18% are singletons. The source material was blood. The receptors shown here come from a woman aged 60-70 years with Graves' ophthalmopathy.

This chain links TRBV20-1 with TRBJ2-6, with 8 bases identical to TRBD1. This CDR3 spans 19 amino acids. V was clipped by 2 bases and J by 0 bases; unmatched bases: 12. CDR1 is DFQATT and CDR2 is SNEGSKA in the germline V gene (reference sequence). The CDR3 DNA follows: TGCAGTGCTAGATCGATCCGGGACAGGAGAAGCTCTGGGGCCAACGTCCTGACTTTC. Translating gives CSARSIRDRRSSGANVLTF.

The chain joins TRBV18 to TRBJ2-3; a possible D gene is TRBD2 (5 bases). V was cut by 3 bases and J by 2 bases, with 12 bases left in between. This CDR3 has 15 amino acids. Germline loops: CDR1 KGHSH, CDR2 LQKENI. CDR3 nucleotides: TGTGCCAGCTCACCTTTTACGGGGAACACAGATACGCAGTATTTT. It encodes CASSPFTGNTDTQYF.

This clonotype was seen repeatedly, ten times or more. The CDR3 loop reads CASSYSQRAFF. The CDR3 coding sequence is TGTGCCAGCAGTTACTCGCAGCGAGCTTTCTTT. The chain recombines TRBV6-5 with TRBJ1-1; D ambiguous. Trimming took 0 bases from V and 10 from J, leaving 6 bases between them. CDR3 size: 11 residues. The V gene's germline CDR1 is MNHEY and CDR2 SVGAGI.

This clonotype was detected a few times. A clone one base away is much larger, so this may be a read error. This rearrangement joins TRBV7-9 to TRBJ1-1; perhaps TRBD1 as D (6 bases). This CDR3 has 13 amino acids. Germline V gives CDR1 SEHNR, CDR2 FQNEAQ (reference sequence). Deletions cut 3 bases from V and 10 bases from J, with 15 bases between. The CDR3: CASSFGRGGAAFF. CDR3 bases: TGTGCCAGCAGCTTTGGCAGGGGTGGTGCAGCTTTCTTT.

This clonotype was picked up many times. The genes are TRBV12-5 and TRBJ2-7; 8 bases line up with TRBD1. Germline V CDR1 and CDR2: LGHNT, FRNRAP. V shed 5 bases, J shed 9 bases, and the junction held 12 bases outside the gene matches. The CDR3 contains 14 residues. The CDR3 is CASGTPRKQGGQYF. The CDR3 DNA reads as TGTGCTAGTGGTACCCCAAGGAAACAGGGGGGGCAGTACTTC.

In its sample, this clonotype was seen many times. The chain combines TRBV20-1 with TRBJ2-3; unclear D gene. The germline V gene encodes CDR1 DFQATT and CDR2 SNEGSKA (reference sequence). This CDR3 comprises 15 residues. V shed 6 bases and J shed 0 bases, with 16 bases lying between them. The CDR3 reads CSAGSWETSTDTQYF. CDR3 nucleotides: TGCAGTGCGGGTAGTTGGGAAACTAGCACAGATACGCAGTATTTT.

This clonotype was seen ten or more times. The chain links TRBV7-2 to TRBJ2-1; no clear D. CDR3 length equals 13 residues. Germline V CDR1 and CDR2: SGHTA, FQGNSA. The V gene lost 2 bases and the J gene lost 0 bases, with 2 bases spanning the gap. The CDR3 DNA is TGTGCCAGCAGCTTAAACTCCTACAATGAGCAGTTCTTC. It specifies CASSLNSYNEQFF.

This clonotype was counted at least ten times. Sequence at one end of the junction differs from germline and may be a read error. This chain connects TRBV6-2 or TRBV6-3 to TRBJ1-1; D not certain. Germline CDR1 reads MNHEY; CDR2 reads SVGEGT. The CDR3 length is 17 residues. The CDR3 protein is CASGYSISSDGNTEAFF. CDR3 bases: TGTGCCAGCGGTTACTCGATATCCTCGGACGGAAACACTGAAGCTTTCTTT.

V gene TRBV6-1 combines with J gene TRBJ2-3; 7 bases agree with TRBD2. Germline-derived CDR1 and CDR2 are MNHNS and SASEGT. The CDR3 extends over 14 amino acids. V shed 5 bases, J shed 1 base, and the junction held 3 bases outside the gene matches. Here the CDR3 reads CASSRDYRTDTQYF. In DNA form, the CDR3 reads TGTGCCAGCAGTAGGGACTACCGCACAGATACGCAGTATTTT.

The V call is TRBV28, the J call TRBJ2-7; 13 bases match TRBD2. There are 15 residues in the CDR3. The V gene's germline CDR1 is MDHEN and CDR2 SYDVKM. With V trimmed by 5 bases and J by 0 bases, 1 base remained unmatched. The DNA of the CDR3 is TGTGCCAGCAGTGGACTAGCGGGAGTCTCCTACGAGCAGTACTTC. This gives the protein CASSGLAGVSYEQYF.

This clonotype was seen a handful of times. The CDR3 is CASSFRAQEDSNQPQHF. The CDR3 nucleotides read TGTGCCAGCAGTTTTCGGGCCCAGGAGGATAGCAATCAGCCCCAGCATTTT. This chain links TRBV6-2 or TRBV6-3 with TRBJ1-5; unclear D gene. The germline V gene encodes CDR1 MNHEY and CDR2 SVGEGT. The CDR3 runs 17 residues. Trimming took 4 bases from V and 0 from J, leaving 16 bases between them.

The rearrangement links TRBV5-5 to TRBJ1-1; the match to TRBD1 covers 9 bases. V dropped 1 base and J dropped 4; count of bases not matched to a gene: 2. The germline V gene has CDR1 SGHKS and CDR2 YYEKEE (reference sequence). This CDR3 contains 14 residues. This CDR3 is CASSLRQGGTEAFF. The CDR3 nucleotides read TGTGCCAGCAGCTTGAGACAGGGGGGCACTGAAGCTTTCTTT.